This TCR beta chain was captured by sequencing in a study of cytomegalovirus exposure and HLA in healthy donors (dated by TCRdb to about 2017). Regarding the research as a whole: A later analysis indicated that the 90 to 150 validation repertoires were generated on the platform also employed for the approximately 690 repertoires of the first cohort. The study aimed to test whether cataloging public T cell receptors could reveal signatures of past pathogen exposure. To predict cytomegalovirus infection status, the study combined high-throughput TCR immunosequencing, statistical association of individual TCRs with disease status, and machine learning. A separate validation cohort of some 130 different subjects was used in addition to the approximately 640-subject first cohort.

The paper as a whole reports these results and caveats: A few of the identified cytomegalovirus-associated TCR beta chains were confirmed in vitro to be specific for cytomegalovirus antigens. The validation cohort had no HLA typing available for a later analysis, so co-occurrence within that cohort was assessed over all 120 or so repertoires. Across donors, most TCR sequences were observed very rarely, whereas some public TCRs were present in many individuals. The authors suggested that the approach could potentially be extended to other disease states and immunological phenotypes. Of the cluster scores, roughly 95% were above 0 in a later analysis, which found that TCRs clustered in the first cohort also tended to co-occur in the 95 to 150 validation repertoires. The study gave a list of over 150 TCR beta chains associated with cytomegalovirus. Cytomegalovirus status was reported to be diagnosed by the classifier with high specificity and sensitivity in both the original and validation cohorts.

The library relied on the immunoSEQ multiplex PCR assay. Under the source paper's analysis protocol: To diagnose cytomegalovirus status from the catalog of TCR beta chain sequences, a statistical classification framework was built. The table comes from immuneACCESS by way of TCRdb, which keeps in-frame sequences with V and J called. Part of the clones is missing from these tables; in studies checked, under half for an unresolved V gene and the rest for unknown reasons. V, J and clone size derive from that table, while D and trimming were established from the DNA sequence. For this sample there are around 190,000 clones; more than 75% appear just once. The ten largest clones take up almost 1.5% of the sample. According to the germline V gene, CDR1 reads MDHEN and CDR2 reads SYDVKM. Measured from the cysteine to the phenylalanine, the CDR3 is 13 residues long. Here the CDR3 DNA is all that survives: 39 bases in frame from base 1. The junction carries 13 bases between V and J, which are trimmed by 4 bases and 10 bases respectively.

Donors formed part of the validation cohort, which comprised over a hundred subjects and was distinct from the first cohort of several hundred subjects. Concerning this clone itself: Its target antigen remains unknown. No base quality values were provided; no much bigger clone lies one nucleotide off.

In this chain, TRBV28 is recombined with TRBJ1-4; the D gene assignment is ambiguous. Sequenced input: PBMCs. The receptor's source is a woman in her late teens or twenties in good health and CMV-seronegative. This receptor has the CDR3 CASSWRGWRKLFF. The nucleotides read TGTGCCAGCAGTTGGCGGGGTTGGAGAAAACTGTTTTTT.